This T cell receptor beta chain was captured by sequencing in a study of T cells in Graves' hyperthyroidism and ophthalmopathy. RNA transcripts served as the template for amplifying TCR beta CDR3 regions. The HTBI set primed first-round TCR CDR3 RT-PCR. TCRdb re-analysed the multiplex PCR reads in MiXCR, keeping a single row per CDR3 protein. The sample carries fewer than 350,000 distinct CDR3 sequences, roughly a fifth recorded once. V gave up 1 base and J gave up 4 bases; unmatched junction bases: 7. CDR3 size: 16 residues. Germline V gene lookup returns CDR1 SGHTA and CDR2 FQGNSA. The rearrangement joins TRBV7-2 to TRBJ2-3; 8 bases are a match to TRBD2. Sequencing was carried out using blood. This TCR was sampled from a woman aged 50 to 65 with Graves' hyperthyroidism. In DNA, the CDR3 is TGTGCCAGCAGCTTAGGCTACGGGGGGGGGGCAGATACGCAGTATTTT. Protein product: CASSLGYGGGADTQYF. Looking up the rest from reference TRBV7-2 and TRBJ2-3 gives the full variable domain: GAGVSQSPSNKVTEKGKDVELRCDPISGHTALYWYRQSLGQGLEFLIYFQGNSAPDKSGLPSDRFSAERTGGSVSTLTIQRTQQEDSAVYLCASSLGYGGGADTQYFGPGTRLTVL.